Below, 21 T cell receptor beta chains from the same sample are listed, as sequenced in a study of cytomegalovirus exposure and HLA in healthy donors (dated by TCRdb to 2015 to 2018). The library was made by the immunoSEQ multiplex PCR assay. TCRdb mirrors the immuneACCESS table, restricted to in-frame sequences. Some clones are absent from its copies; in checked studies, under half trace to an unresolved V gene, and the reason for the others is unknown. The table for this sample lists 150,000 to 180,000 clones; 75% to 90% of them were counted only once. Together, the top ten hold under 25% of the sample. Sequencing used PBMCs. Receptor source: a young man in good health and CMV-seropositive.

The CDR3 nucleotides read TGTGCCAGGGTCAGCAGGGACTCCTACAATGAGCAGTTCTTC. Its protein product is CARVSRDSYNEQFF. The gene calls are TRBV6-4 and TRBJ2-1; the D gene is possibly TRBD1 (5 bases). Germline lookup yields CDR1 MRHNA and CDR2 SNTAGT. The length of the CDR3 is 14 residues. V was clipped by 9 bases and J by 0 bases, with 12 bases between them.

The chain recombines TRBV6-5 with TRBJ2-1; D is uncertain. Germline lookup yields CDR1 MNHEY and CDR2 SVGAGI. V dropped 6 bases and J dropped 2 bases, with 8 bases sitting between them. This CDR3 has 13 amino acids. The DNA for the CDR3 is TGTGCCAGCAGGACTCCCCCCTACAATGAGCAGTTCTTC. Translated, it gives CASRTPPYNEQFF.

DNA for the CDR3: TGTGCCAGCAGGGGGACAGGGTCCCAAGAGACCCAGTACTTC. This gives the protein CASRGTGSQETQYF. The chain joins TRBV25-1 to TRBJ2-5, with 9 bases identical to TRBD1. V gave up 6 bases and J gave up 1 base; unmatched junction bases: 3. This CDR3 contains 14 residues. Germline CDR1 MGHDK, CDR2 SYGVNS.

The V call is TRBV15, the J call TRBJ2-1; perhaps TRBD1 as D (6 bases). The CDR3 runs to 15 residues. Germline assignment: CDR1 LNHNV and CDR2 YYDKDF (reference sequence). The V gene lost 1 base and the J gene lost 3 bases, with 10 bases spanning the gap. The CDR3 DNA reads as TGTGCCACCAGCAGAGCCGGGACACACTACAATGAGCAGTTCTTC. Its protein is CATSRAGTHYNEQFF.

In this sample, this clone turned up once. The chain links TRBV7-2 to TRBJ2-4; the match to TRBD2 covers 7 bases. This CDR3 has 18 amino acids. From germline, CDR1 is SGHTA and CDR2 FQGNSA. V lost 0 bases and J lost 1; bases outside the gene matches: 9. The CDR3 loop is CASSLATRSGIAKNIQYF. The CDR3 nucleotides read TGTGCCAGCAGCTTAGCGACTCGGAGCGGGATCGCCAAAAACATTCAGTACTTC.

This chain links TRBV7-9 with TRBJ2-7, with 8 nucleotides matching TRBD2. J lost 9 bases, V lost 3 bases, and 4 bases had no gene match. CDR3 length: 12 amino acids. Germline V CDR1 and CDR2: SEHNR, FQNEAQ (reference sequence). CDR3 bases: TGTGCCAGCAGCTTTCTAGCGGGCGCGCAGTACTTC. It translates to CASSFLAGAQYF. Together with reference TRBV7-9 and TRBJ2-7, the CDR3 gives the full variable domain: DTGVSQNPRHKITKRGQNVTFRCDPISEHNRLYWYRQTLGQGPEFLTYFQNEAQLEKSRLLSDRFSAERPKGSFSTLEIQRTEQGDSAMYLCASSFLAGAQYFGPGTRLTVT.

The gene calls are TRBV5-6 and TRBJ2-1; possible D gene TRBD2, 6 bases. Germline assignment: CDR1 SGHDT and CDR2 YYEEEE. The CDR3 contains 13 residues. V was shortened by 4 bases and J by 3 bases, with 8 bases between the two germline ends. CDR3 protein: CASSRTIYNEQFF. In DNA form, the CDR3 reads TGTGCCAGCAGCAGGACTATCTACAATGAGCAGTTCTTC.

The gene calls are TRBV27 and TRBJ2-2; D unclear. Germline V lookup: CDR1 MNHEY, CDR2 SMNVEV (reference sequence). The V end lost 1 base, the J end lost 4 bases, and 4 bases lay between the germline ends. The CDR3 runs to 13 residues. The CDR3 reads CASSLLATGELFF. CDR3 sequence (DNA): TGTGCCAGCAGTTTATTGGCCACCGGGGAGCTGTTTTTT.

This clone has a handful of counts. The chain uses TRBV7-6 and TRBJ2-2, with D perhaps TRBD1 (5 bases). Trimming cost V 1 base and J 3 bases, with 9 bases left between them. Looked up from germline, CDR1 is SGHVS and CDR2 is FNYEAQ. The CDR3 runs 15 residues. This CDR3 reads CASSLGIGDTGELFF. In DNA form, the CDR3 reads TGTGCCAGCAGCTTAGGAATAGGGGACACCGGGGAGCTGTTTTTT. Looking up the rest from reference TRBV7-6 and TRBJ2-2 gives the full variable domain: GAGVSQSPRYKVTKRGQDVALRCDPISGHVSLYWYRQALGQGPEFLTYFNYEAQQDKSGLPNDRFSAERPEGSISTLTIQRTEQRDSAMYRCASSLGIGDTGELFFGEGSRLTVL.

The chain has TRBV11-2 and TRBJ2-7; D is perhaps TRBD2 (5 bases). With 5 bases removed from V and 4 bases from J, the gap between germline ends came to 9 bases. From germline, CDR1 is SGHAT and CDR2 FQNNGV. This CDR3 spans 12 amino acids. The CDR3 DNA reads TGTGCCAGCAGCCCCTCGGGGTACGAGCAGTACTTC. As protein: CASSPSGYEQYF.

This rearrangement joins TRBV30 to TRBJ2-1, with 11 bases fitting TRBD2. Germline lookup yields CDR1 GTSNPN and CDR2 SVGIG (reference sequence). V lost 7 bases to trimming and J lost 1 base; unmatched junction nucleotides: 3. This CDR3 spans 14 amino acids. This CDR3 reads CASLAGGSYNEQFF. The CDR3 DNA reads as TGTGCCTCGCTAGCGGGAGGATCCTACAATGAGCAGTTCTTC.

This chain links TRBV27 with TRBJ1-5; D not certain. Germline V gene data show CDR1 as MNHEY and CDR2 as SMNVEV (reference sequence). This CDR3 has 13 amino acids. Trimming removed 4 bases from V and 5 bases from J, with 9 bases in between. For the CDR3, the DNA is TGTGCCAGCAGTTGGAGATCTGATCAGCCCCAGCATTTT. This gives the protein CASSWRSDQPQHF.

The chain is built from TRBV19 and TRBJ2-2, with TRBD2 matching over 8 bases. After removal of 7 bases from V and 0 bases from J, the junction contained 4 bases not matched to a gene. The CDR3 totals 15 residues. The germline V gene has CDR1 LNHDA and CDR2 SQIVND (reference sequence). CDR3 DNA sequence: TGTGCCAGTATAGGAGCGGGAGCGAACACCGGGGAGCTGTTTTTT. Translating gives CASIGAGANTGELFF.

The CDR3 coding sequence is TGCGCCAGCAGCGCCCCGGACAGGGGAGGTGGCTACACCTTC. Encoded protein: CASSAPDRGGGYTF. V and J are TRBV5-1 and TRBJ1-2, with 9 bases fitting TRBD1. J was trimmed by 7 bases and V by 4 bases; bases with no gene match: 8. The CDR3 consists of 14 residues. In germline, CDR1 is SGHRS, CDR2 YFSETQ. The full variable domain, its missing parts supplied by reference TRBV5-1 and TRBJ1-2, is KAGVTQTPRYLIKTRGQQVTLSCSPISGHRSVSWYQQTPGQGLQFLFEYFSETQRNKGNFPGRFSGRQFSNSRSEMNVSTLELGDSALYLCASSAPDRGGGYTFGSGTRLTVV.

This clone was seen a handful of times. The chain joins TRBV5-1 to TRBJ1-2, with 12 bases matching TRBD1. V lost 7 bases and J lost 2; bases outside the gene matches: 6. The CDR3 runs 15 residues. The V gene's germline CDR1 is SGHRS and CDR2 YFSETQ. The CDR3 coding sequence is TGCGCCAGCGGGGACAGGGGGCCGGGGAACTATGGCTACACCTTC. This encodes CASGDRGPGNYGYTF.

The DNA of the CDR3 is TGCGCCAGCCAACAGGGGGGGAACTCTGGGGCCAACGTCCTGACTTTC. Its protein is CASQQGGNSGANVLTF. This chain uses TRBV5-1 with TRBJ2-6, with D perhaps matching TRBD1 (8 bases). Germline V CDR1 and CDR2: SGHRS, YFSETQ. CDR3 length: 16 amino acids. Trimming shortened V by 7 bases and J by 0 bases, and 14 bases separated the two germline ends.

This chain links TRBV28 with TRBJ1-3; a possible D gene is TRBD1 (6 bases). The germline gives CDR1 MDHEN, CDR2 SYDVKM. This CDR3 contains 13 residues. With 6 bases removed from V and 4 bases from J, the gap between germline ends came to 10 bases. CDR3 amino acids: CASRPGAGNTIYF. DNA of the CDR3: TGTGCCAGCAGACCAGGGGCCGGAAACACCATATATTTT.

This clone was found a few times. This chain links TRBV30 with TRBJ1-1, with 7 bases that match TRBD1. Looked up from germline, CDR1 is GTSNPN and CDR2 is SVGIG (reference sequence). The CDR3 has 12 residues. V dropped 6 bases and J dropped 3; count of bases not matched to a gene: 4. The DNA of the CDR3 is TGTGCCTGTGGGGACAGCGACACTGAAGCTTTCTTT. This translates into CACGDSDTEAFF. The entire variable domain, with the rest obtained from reference TRBV30 and TRBJ1-1, is as follows: SQTIHQWPATLVQPVGSPLSLECTVEGTSNPNLYWYRQAAGRGLQLLFYSVGIGQISSEVPQNLSASRPQDRQFILSSKKLLLSDSGFYLCACGDSDTEAFFGQGTRLTVV.

This sequence joins TRBV11-2 and TRBJ2-4, with D possibly matching TRBD2 (5 bases). This CDR3 spans 12 amino acids. Germline lookup yields CDR1 SGHAT and CDR2 FQNNGV. V lost 6 bases to trimming and J lost 3 bases, with 6 bases between them. The CDR3 region is CASRGGKNIQYF. DNA of the CDR3: TGTGCCAGCAGAGGAGGCAAAAACATTCAGTACTTC.

The chain has TRBV5-6 and TRBJ2-7; tentative D call: TRBD1 (6 bases). Trimming removed 3 bases at V and 3 bases at J, with 13 bases between. Germline V gene data show CDR1 as SGHDT and CDR2 as YYEEEE. The CDR3 is 14 amino acids. DNA for the CDR3: TGTGCCAGCAGCTGGAGGACAGACTACTACGAGCAGTACTTC. Encoded protein: CASSWRTDYYEQYF. The variable domain in full, with the rest retrieved from reference TRBV5-6 and TRBJ2-7, is DAGVTQSPTHLIKTRGQQVTLRCSPKSGHDTVSWYQQALGQGPQFIFQYYEEEERQRGNFPDRFSGHQFPNYSSELNVNALLLGDSALYLCASSWRTDYYEQYFGPGTRLTVT.

CDR3 sequence: CAWSVGTSGRTDTQYF. The DNA for the CDR3 is TGTGCCTGGAGTGTAGGTACTAGCGGGAGAACAGATACGCAGTATTTT. The chain joins TRBV30 to TRBJ2-3, with 11 bases fitting TRBD2. The CDR3 is 16 amino acids. Germline lookup yields CDR1 GTSNPN and CDR2 SVGIG (reference sequence). J was trimmed by 3 bases and V by 0 bases; bases with no gene match: 5.